This T cell receptor (beta chain) was recovered during a study of T-cell memory formation after mild COVID-19. As for the study in general: Each donor largely had its own TCR clusters.

A few counts support this clonotype. No antigen is known for it. Study results and caveats: There were some responding clones in pre-infection memory, which suggested that cross-reactive memory had joined.

Germline CDR1 and CDR2: SQVTM and ANQGSEA. The J segment lost 6 bases and the V segment lost 3 bases, leaving 4 bases of the junction unmatched. The CDR3 consists of 14 residues. TCRdb passed the 5' RACE reads through MiXCR, listing each CDR3 protein once. This table holds about half a million distinct CDR3 sequences, over 15% found once. The sequencing sample was made of PBMCs or a T cell subset sorted from them (not recorded which). This rearrangement joins TRBV29-1 to TRBJ2-2; the match to TRBD2 covers 10 bases. The receptor was derived from an adult woman who had mild COVID-19 (a few samples of this study predate the infection). Cell type and time point are not known. The CDR3 DNA reads as TGCAGCGTTGATCTAGCGGGAGTGGCCGGGGAGCTGTTTTTT. Its protein product is CSVDLAGVAGELFF.